The 10 T cell receptor beta chains below were found in one sample sequenced in a study of blood T cell repertoires in COVID-19 (dated by TCRdb to the early 2020s). Library prep was done by the immunoSEQ multiplex PCR assay. TCRdb holds this immuneACCESS table with in-frame rearrangements only. Some clones are missing; in checked studies, unresolved V genes explain under half, and the rest has no known cause. This sample gives under 200,000 clones in total; about 85% of them show up just once. 4% to 5% of the sample is taken by the ten largest. The sequenced sample was peripheral blood. The receptor set was obtained from a woman aged 80 or over with acute or convalescent COVID-19.

For this clone: An end of the junction does not agree with germline; a read error may underlie this. The chain joins TRBV7-7 to TRBJ2-3; D is ambiguous. Per germline, CDR1 SSHAT and CDR2 FNYEAQ (reference sequence). The CDR3 runs 16 residues. In nucleotides, the CDR3 is TGTGCTAGCAGCTTAGGAGCGCTGTCGAGCACAGATACGCAGTATTTT. Translated: CASSLGALSSTDTQYF.

The rearrangement uses TRBV4-1 and TRBJ1-4; TRBD1 is a possible D gene (5 bases). V lost 5 bases and J 8 bases, leaving 18 bases between the germline ends. CDR1 MGHRA and CDR2 YSYEKL come from the germline V gene. The CDR3 has 15 residues. The CDR3 nucleotides read TGCGCCAGCAGCGGGAGCGGGGCAGGGCGCGAAAAACTGTTTTTT. Amino acids: CASSGSGAGREKLFF.

The chain uses TRBV18 and TRBJ2-5, with TRBD1 matching 8 bases. The CDR3 is 15 residues long. The germline CDR1 and CDR2 sequences are KGHSH and LQKENI. Unmatched junction bases numbered 6, after V lost 2 bases and J lost 4 bases. The CDR3 nucleotides read TGTGCCAGCTCACCAACGACAGGGGTCACAGAGACCCAGTACTTC. Encoded protein: CASSPTTGVTETQYF.

This clone was seen once. V and J are TRBV9 and TRBJ1-2; 7 bases are shared with TRBD1. The CDR3 sequence is 15 residues long. J gave up 3 bases and V 0 bases, and 5 bases lay outside the gene matches. Germline CDR1 and CDR2: SGDLS and YYNGEE. CDR3 DNA: TGTGCCAGCAGCGTAGCTTTTGGACAGGACTATGGCTACACCTTC. Its translation: CASSVAFGQDYGYTF.

In the case of this clone: One end of the junction varies from germline; a read error may be responsible. The chain links TRBV7-2 to TRBJ2-5, with 13 bases fitting TRBD2. The CDR3 spans 13 residues. Germline values: CDR1 SGHTA, CDR2 FQGNSA. The DNA for the CDR3 is TGTGCCAGCAGCCCCCGGGGACTAGCGGGACCGCACTTC. As protein: CASSPRGLAGPHF.

This clone was recorded once. The chain uses TRBV7-2 and TRBJ1-6; 9 nucleotides line up with TRBD1. V was clipped by 2 bases and J by 10 bases; unmatched bases: 9. Germline V gene lookup returns CDR1 SGHTA and CDR2 FQGNSA. CDR3 length equals 16 residues. CDR3 protein: CASSLTGTGNWSPLHF. In DNA, the CDR3 is TGTGCCAGCAGCTTAACCGGGACAGGGAATTGGTCACCCCTCCACTTT. The whole variable domain, filled in from reference TRBV7-2 and TRBJ1-6, reads GAGVSQSPSNKVTEKGKDVELRCDPISGHTALYWYRQSLGQGLEFLIYFQGNSAPDKSGLPSDRFSAERTGGSVSTLTIQRTQQEDSAVYLCASSLTGTGNWSPLHFGNGTRLTVT.

The chain links TRBV6-2 or TRBV6-3 to TRBJ2-2, with 8 bases matching TRBD1. CDR3 size: 15 residues. From germline, CDR1 is MNHEY and CDR2 SVGEGT. V was pared by 5 bases and J by 0 bases, with 2 bases of the junction left unmatched. This CDR3 is CASSTGGANTGELFF. In DNA form, the CDR3 reads TGTGCCAGCAGTACAGGGGGAGCGAACACCGGGGAGCTGTTTTTT.

The chain employs TRBV27 and TRBJ2-6; 11 nucleotides agree with TRBD2. CDR1 is MNHEY and CDR2 is SMNVEV in the germline V gene (reference sequence). The CDR3 is 20 residues long. The J segment lost 2 bases and the V segment lost 3 bases, leaving 12 bases of the junction unmatched. CDR3 nucleotides: TGTGCCAGCAGTTTGTGGCCCCTAGCGGGAGGCTCGCCTGGGGCCAACGTCCTGACTTTC. Translating it yields CASSLWPLAGGSPGANVLTF.

The rearrangement uses TRBV2 and TRBJ1-2, with a possible D match to TRBD1 (5 bases). The length of the CDR3 is 12 residues. Trimming left V 4 bases short and J 8 bases short, with 11 bases between. CDR1 is SNHLY and CDR2 is FYNNEI in the germline V gene. Written as DNA, the CDR3 is TGTGCCAGCAGTGTGTCAGGGCGCGGCTACACCTTC. Its translation is CASSVSGRGYTF.

The gene calls are TRBV5-8 and TRBJ1-1; the match to TRBD1 covers 7 bases. From germline, CDR1 is SGHTS and CDR2 YDEGEE. V lost 2 bases and J lost 0; bases outside the gene matches: 4. CDR3 length: 15 amino acids. The CDR3 reads CASSFGGTVNTEAFF. The CDR3 region has the DNA TGTGCCAGCAGCTTCGGAGGGACAGTGAACACTGAAGCTTTCTTT.